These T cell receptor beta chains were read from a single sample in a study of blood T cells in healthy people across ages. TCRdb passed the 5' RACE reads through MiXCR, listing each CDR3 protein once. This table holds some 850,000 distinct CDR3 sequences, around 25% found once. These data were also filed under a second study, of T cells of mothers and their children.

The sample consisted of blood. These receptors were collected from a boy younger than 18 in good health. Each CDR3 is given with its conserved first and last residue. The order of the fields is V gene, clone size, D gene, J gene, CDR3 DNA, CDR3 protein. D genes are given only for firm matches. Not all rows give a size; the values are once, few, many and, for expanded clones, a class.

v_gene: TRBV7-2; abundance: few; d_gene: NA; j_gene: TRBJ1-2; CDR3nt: TGTGCCAGCAGCTTAGGATTAGTAACTAACTATGGCTACACCTTC; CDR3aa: CASSLGLVTNYGYTF
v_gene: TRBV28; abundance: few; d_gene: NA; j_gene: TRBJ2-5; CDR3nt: TGTGCCAGCAGTCCCTCGGTTCGAGAGACCCAGTACTTC; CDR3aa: CASSPSVRETQYF
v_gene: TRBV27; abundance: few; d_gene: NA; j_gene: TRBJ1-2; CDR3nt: TGTGCCAGCAGGACTTTAAACTATGGCTACACCTTC; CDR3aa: CASRTLNYGYTF
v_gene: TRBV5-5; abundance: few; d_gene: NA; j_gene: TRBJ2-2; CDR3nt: TGTGCCAGCAGCCTCATCGAGGAGGAGCTGTTTTTT; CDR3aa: CASSLIEEELFF
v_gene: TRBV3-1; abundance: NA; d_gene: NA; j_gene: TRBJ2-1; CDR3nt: TGTGCCAGCAGCCACCAGAGCAGGGAGCCTGAGCAGTTCTTC; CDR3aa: CASSHQSREPEQFF
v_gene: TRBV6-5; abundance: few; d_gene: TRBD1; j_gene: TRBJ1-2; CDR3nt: TGTGCCAGCTTTTCACAGGGGAACTATGGCTACACCTTC; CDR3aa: CASFSQGNYGYTF
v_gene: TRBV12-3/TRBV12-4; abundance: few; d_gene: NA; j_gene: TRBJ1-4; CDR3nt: TGTGCCAGCTCCTGGACGGGGAATGAAAAACTGTTTTTT; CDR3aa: CASSWTGNEKLFF
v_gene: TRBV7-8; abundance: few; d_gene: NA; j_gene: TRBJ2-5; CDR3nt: TGTGCCAGCAGCTTAGAAGGAGACTACCCGCACTTC; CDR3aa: CASSLEGDYPHF
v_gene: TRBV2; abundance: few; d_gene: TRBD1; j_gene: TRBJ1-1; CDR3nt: TGTGCCAGCACCGCCGGGACAGGGAACACTGAGGCTTTCTTT; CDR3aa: CASTAGTGNTEAFF
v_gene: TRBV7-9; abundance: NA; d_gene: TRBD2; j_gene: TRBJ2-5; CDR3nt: TGTGCCAGCATCGATGGACTAGTGGAGACCCAGTACTTC; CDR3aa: CASIDGLVETQYF
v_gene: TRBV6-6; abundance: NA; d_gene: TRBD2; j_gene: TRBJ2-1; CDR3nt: TGTGCCAGCAGTCTCCGGGACTACGGTAACAATGAGCAGTTCTTC; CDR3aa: CASSLRDYGNNEQFF
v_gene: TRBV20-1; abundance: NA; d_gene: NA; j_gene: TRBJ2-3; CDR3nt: TGCAGTGCTAGGGCGGTGCTCACAGATACGCAGTATTTT; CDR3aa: CSARAVLTDTQYF
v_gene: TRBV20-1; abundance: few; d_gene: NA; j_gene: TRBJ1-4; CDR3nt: TGCAGTGCTAGAGATTTCAGGGCAACTAATGAAAAACTGTTTTTT; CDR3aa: CSARDFRATNEKLFF
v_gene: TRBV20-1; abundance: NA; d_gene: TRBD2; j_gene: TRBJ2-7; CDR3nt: TGCAGTGCTAGCGGGCTAGGCCTAGCGGAGGCCTACGAGCAGTACTTC; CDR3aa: CSASGLGLAEAYEQYF
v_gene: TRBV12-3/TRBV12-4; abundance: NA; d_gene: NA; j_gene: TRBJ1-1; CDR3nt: TGTGCCAGCAGTTTATTCCGATTGAACACTGAAGCTTTCTTT; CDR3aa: CASSLFRLNTEAFF
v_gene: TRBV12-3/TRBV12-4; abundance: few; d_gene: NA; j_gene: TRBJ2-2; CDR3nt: TGCGCCAGCAGCTTGAGAGGGCCGGACACCGGGGAGCTGTTTTTT; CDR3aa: CASSLRGPDTGELFF
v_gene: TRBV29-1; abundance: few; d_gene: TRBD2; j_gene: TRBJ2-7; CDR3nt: TGCAGCGTCGGGGGGGTCGAGCAGTACTTC; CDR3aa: CSVGGVEQYF
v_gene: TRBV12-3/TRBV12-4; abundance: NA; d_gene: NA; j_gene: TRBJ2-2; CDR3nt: TGTGCCAGCAGTTTCTCTACCGGAGTCGCCGGGGAGCTGTTTTTT; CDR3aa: CASSFSTGVAGELFF